The 20 T cell receptor beta chains given below trace back to one sample, sequenced in a study of blood T cells in healthy people across ages. Next came a second PCR, run for about 7 to 12 cycles, which used a sample-barcoded 5' primer along with a J-beta primer mix. TCRdb called the 5' RACE reads again in MiXCR, with one record for every CDR3 protein. Of roughly 1,800,000 distinct CDR3 sequences in the sample, just under 50% are singletons; the top ten hold around 2.1%. The sample was blood. The receptors were gathered from a woman aged 40-49 years in good health.

J is TRBJ2-7 and V is TRBV20-1, with TRBD1 as a possible D gene (6 bases). Germline V gives CDR1 DFQATT, CDR2 SNEGSKA (reference sequence). Trimming removed 6 bases at V and 6 bases at J, with 18 bases between. The CDR3 extends over 13 amino acids. This chain's CDR3 is CSAVGQSQTEQYF. CDR3 nucleotide sequence: TGCAGTGCCGTCGGACAGTCCCAGACCGAGCAGTACTTC.

The chain links TRBV25-1 to TRBJ1-2; D uncertain. V was pared by 1 base and J by 4 bases, with 13 bases between. Germline CDR1 is MGHDK and CDR2 is SYGVNS. This CDR3 has 15 residues. DNA for the CDR3: TGTGCCAGCAGTGAATCGGAGAGTAGGGTCTATGGCTACACCTTC. Its protein is CASSESESRVYGYTF.

J is TRBJ2-7 and V is TRBV28, with D perhaps matching TRBD1 or TRBD2 (5 bases each). Per germline, CDR1 MDHEN and CDR2 SYDVKM. The V end was cut by 3 bases, the J end by 6 bases, with 15 bases between. This CDR3 region has 14 residues. This CDR3 is CASSFTGPLREQYF. Here the CDR3 DNA reads TGTGCCAGCAGTTTTACGGGGCCTCTACGCGAGCAGTACTTC.

This clonotype showed up just once. The chain couples TRBV7-3 to TRBJ2-1; unclear D gene. The CDR3 extends over 16 amino acids. Trimming took off 5 bases at V and 7 bases at J, with 21 bases between the two ends. Germline CDR1 SGHTA, CDR2 FQGTGA. For the CDR3, the DNA is TGTGCCAGCAGCACATTTAATAGTTTAGGAGTGAATGAGCAGTTCTTC. This sequence encodes CASSTFNSLGVNEQFF.

The chain combines TRBV3-1 with TRBJ2-7; D possibly corresponds to TRBD2 (6 bases). The CDR3 contains 15 residues. Germline-derived CDR1 and CDR2 are LGHDT and YNNKEL (reference sequence). Trimming took off 4 bases at V and 2 bases at J, with 15 bases between the two ends. CDR3 DNA sequence: TGTGCCAGCAGCCCAACCGGAGGGACCGCCTACGAGCAGTACTTC. This encodes CASSPTGGTAYEQYF.

The sample holds a few counts of this clonotype. A much larger clonotype is one base distant, so this may be a read error. The chain carries TRBV5-1 and TRBJ2-1; 8 nucleotides align to TRBD2. CDR3 length: 15 residues. V lost 0 bases to trimming and J lost 10 bases; unmatched junction nucleotides: 9. The germline V gene has CDR1 SGHRS and CDR2 YFSETQ. The CDR3 loop reads CASSLARAGGSEQFF. The CDR3 region has the DNA TGCGCCAGCAGCTTGGCCAGGGCGGGGGGCAGCGAGCAGTTCTTC.

The rearrangement uses TRBV7-2 and TRBJ2-1, with TRBD1 as a possible D gene (5 bases). The CDR3 is 14 residues long. Trimming removed 2 bases at V and 9 bases at J, with 14 bases between. The germline V gene encodes CDR1 SGHTA and CDR2 FQGNSA. The CDR3 here is CASSLIRQGGEQFF. The CDR3 bases are TGTGCCAGCAGCTTAATCCGCCAGGGTGGTGAGCAGTTCTTC.

The chain links TRBV5-1 to TRBJ2-3, with 8 bases fitting TRBD2. V shed 0 bases, J shed 2 bases, and the junction held 5 bases outside the gene matches. CDR3 length: 16 residues. Germline V CDR1 and CDR2: SGHRS, YFSETQ. The CDR3 coding sequence is TGCGCCAGCAGCTTGGACGCGGGGGGCCTCACAGATACGCAGTATTTT. Residues: CASSLDAGGLTDTQYF.

This rearrangement joins TRBV20-1 to TRBJ2-7, with 7 nucleotides matching TRBD1. CDR3 size: 17 residues. V lost 0 bases to trimming and J lost 3 bases; unmatched junction nucleotides: 14. The germline V gene has CDR1 DFQATT and CDR2 SNEGSKA (reference sequence). CDR3 in amino acids: CSARDSGFAGGNYEQYF. The CDR3 region has the DNA TGCAGTGCTAGAGATTCTGGGTTCGCAGGGGGAAACTACGAGCAGTACTTC.

This chain uses TRBV6-5 with TRBJ1-4; the match to TRBD1 covers 7 bases. CDR3 length equals 16 residues. V was pared by 6 bases and J by 8 bases, with 15 bases of the junction left unmatched. Germline CDR1 is MNHEY and CDR2 is SVGAGI. The CDR3 DNA follows: TGTGCCAGCAGACCCTTAAACAGGGGACGGGGCGAAAAACTGTTTTTT. As protein: CASRPLNRGRGEKLFF.

This clonotype was found a few times. The chain combines TRBV7-2 with TRBJ2-5; a weak D match, TRBD2 (6 bases). The germline CDR1 and CDR2 sequences are SGHTA and FQGNSA. V shed 2 bases and J shed 11 bases, with 27 bases lying between them. There are 17 residues in the CDR3. The CDR3 here is CASSLTVGGRHYVEQYF. In DNA form, the CDR3 reads TGTGCCAGCAGCTTAACAGTGGGAGGACGACACTACGTAGAGCAGTACTTC.

A few counts support this clonotype. The CDR3 nucleotides read TGTGCCAGCAGTGTAACAGGGGGGTGGAAGACCCAGTACTTC. It codes for CASSVTGGWKTQYF. This chain joins TRBV25-1 and TRBJ2-5; 8 bases map to TRBD1. V trimming: 4 bases; J trimming: 6 bases; junction bases outside the gene matches: 7. The CDR3 loop spans 14 amino acids. Germline CDR1 reads MGHDK; CDR2 reads SYGVNS.

This chain links TRBV7-8 with TRBJ2-3; D remains unclear. CDR1 is SGHVS, CDR2 FQNEAQ, per germline. Trimming took 4 bases from V and 4 from J, leaving 12 bases between them. This CDR3 spans 14 amino acids. The CDR3 DNA reads TGTGCCAGCAGCTCCTATGGCCAGGCAGATACGCAGTATTTT. Amino acids: CASSSYGQADTQYF.

The rearrangement links TRBV4-2 to TRBJ2-1; no definite D call. This CDR3 spans 16 amino acids. In germline, CDR1 is LGHNA, CDR2 YNFKEQ. Trimming left V 2 bases short and J 0 bases short, with 11 bases between. The CDR3 here is CASSQRSVSSYNEQFF. In nucleotides, the CDR3 is TGTGCCAGCAGCCAAAGGAGTGTTAGCTCCTACAATGAGCAGTTCTTC.

This chain connects TRBV27 to TRBJ2-3; perhaps TRBD2 as D (7 bases). V lost 8 bases to trimming and J lost 2 bases, with 17 bases between them. From germline, CDR1 is MNHEY and CDR2 SMNVEV (reference sequence). There are 15 residues in the CDR3. DNA of the CDR3: TGTGCCAGCCACGATCGGGGGGCCCCCACAGATACGCAGTATTTT. It codes for CASHDRGAPTDTQYF.

This clonotype occurred a few times. This chain uses TRBV24-1 with TRBJ2-5, with 9 positions matching TRBD1. Germline V gene lookup returns CDR1 KGHDR and CDR2 SFDVKD. The trim removed 5 bases at V and 5 bases at J, leaving 20 bases unmatched. The CDR3 covers 19 residues. CDR3: CATSGTTNTKTGGFETQYF. The CDR3 DNA reads as TGTGCCACCAGTGGAACCACGAACACAAAGACAGGGGGTTTTGAGACCCAGTACTTC.

The J gene is TRBJ2-7, the V gene TRBV5-1, with D possibly being TRBD1 (6 bases). The germline CDR1 and CDR2 sequences are SGHRS and YFSETQ. V was trimmed by 5 bases and J by 9 bases, leaving 15 bases between them. The CDR3 spans 12 residues. The CDR3 reads CASSPGQNGQYF. CDR3 nucleotides: TGCGCCAGCAGTCCCGGACAGAACGGGCAGTACTTC.

The rearrangement links TRBV20-1 to TRBJ2-4; D is possibly TRBD1 (6 bases). CDR3 size: 17 residues. Germline V gives CDR1 DFQATT, CDR2 SNEGSKA (reference sequence). Trimming took 0 bases from V and 1 from J, leaving 16 bases between them. The chain's CDR3 is CSARDLQGWAAKNIQYF. The DNA for the CDR3 is TGCAGTGCTAGAGATTTACAGGGTTGGGCGGCCAAAAACATTCAGTACTTC.

There are a few counts of this clonotype. The rearrangement joins TRBV6-5 to TRBJ2-7; 8 bases are shared with TRBD1. The germline V gene has CDR1 MNHEY and CDR2 SVGAGI. The CDR3 is 14 amino acids. The V and J ends lost 2 bases and 5 bases, in that order; junction bases with no gene match: 5. CDR3 sequence (DNA): TGTGCCAGCAGTTACGACAGGGGTGTCAACGAGCAGTACTTC. It is translated as CASSYDRGVNEQYF.

The gene calls are TRBV11-2 and TRBJ2-7; 8 bases fit TRBD2. V shed 5 bases and J 7 bases; nucleotides not matched to a gene: 10. Germline CDR1 and CDR2: SGHAT and FQNNGV. The CDR3 consists of 14 residues. The CDR3, as DNA: TGTGCCAGCAGCCACGGGACTAGACACAATGAGCAGTACTTC. Residues: CASSHGTRHNEQYF.